What follows is one T cell receptor (beta chain) and its context. Its antigen specificity is not known. Base qualities are missing; no much larger clone stands one base away. This specimen comes from a study of T cell repertoires in cytomegalovirus infection (dated by TCRdb to the late 2010s). Some background on the complete study: Peptide stimulations targeted recently identified HLA-C-restricted CMV epitopes, whose presentation resists viral immunomodulation, together with well-studied HLA-B-restricted epitopes. The HLA type of each donor mattered for the analysis, because public TCR beta signatures pointed to carriage of CMV infection along with the matching HLA type.

Data came from an Illumina HiSeq 1500. Using fastp trimming at Q25 and MiXCR clonotype assembly, TCRdb reanalyzed the public sequencing data and kept in-frame beta chains. Each CDR3 protein appears once, grouped with its most common genes and DNA. In all, the sample holds 680,000 or so distinct CDR3 sequences, and roughly 30% of those were seen once. The ten largest clones take up over 15% of the sample. Beyond this particular receptor, the publication reports: The ex vivo response was dominated by HLA-C-restricted CMV-specific TCR beta clonotypes, which also provided the single most frequent clonotype in two of eight donors. In both this cohort and an independent approximately 370-donor cohort, the cumulative frequency of public TCR beta family members distinguished carriers of CMV infection plus the relevant HLA type.

The sample's treatment or condition label, in plain terms: in vitro stimulation with specific CMV peptide epitopes to enrich CMV-specific T cells. This sample comprised cultured PBMCs, obtained from culture after CMV antigen stimulation. The source is a human donor in good health (CMV status not recorded). Some clones in this sample may be carry-over from other donors' samples.

The DNA sequence is given as TGTGCCTGGACTCCGGGACTCCCAACCTATGGCTACACCTTC. The resulting protein is CAWTPGLPTYGYTF. The sequence joins TRBV30 to TRBJ1-2; a tentative D match to TRBD1 spans 5 bases. From cysteine to phenylalanine, the CDR3 is 14 amino acids long. Only CDR3 DNA is held: 42 bases, read in frame from base 1. As encoded in the germline V gene (reference sequence), CDR1 is GTSNPN while CDR2 is SVGIG. V is cut by 4 bases and J by 4 bases, and the space between the germline ends is 16 bases.